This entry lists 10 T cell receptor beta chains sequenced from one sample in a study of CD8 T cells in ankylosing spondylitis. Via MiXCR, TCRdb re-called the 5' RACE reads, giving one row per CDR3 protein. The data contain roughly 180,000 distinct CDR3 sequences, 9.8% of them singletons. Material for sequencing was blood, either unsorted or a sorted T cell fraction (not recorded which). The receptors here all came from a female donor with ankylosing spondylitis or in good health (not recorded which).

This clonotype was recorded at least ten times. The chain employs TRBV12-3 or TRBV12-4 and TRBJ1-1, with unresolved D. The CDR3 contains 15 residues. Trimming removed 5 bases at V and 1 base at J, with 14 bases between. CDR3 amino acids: CASSPGRVRNTEAFF. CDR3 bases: TGTGCCAGCAGTCCCGGGAGGGTGCGGAACACTGAAGCTTTCTTT.

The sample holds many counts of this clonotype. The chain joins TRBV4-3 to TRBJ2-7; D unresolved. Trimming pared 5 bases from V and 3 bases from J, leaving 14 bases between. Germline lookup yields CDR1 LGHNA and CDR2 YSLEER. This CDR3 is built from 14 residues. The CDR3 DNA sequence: TGCGCCAGCAGCTCAGCAAGGGTGGGCTACGAGCAGTACTTC. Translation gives CASSSARVGYEQYF.

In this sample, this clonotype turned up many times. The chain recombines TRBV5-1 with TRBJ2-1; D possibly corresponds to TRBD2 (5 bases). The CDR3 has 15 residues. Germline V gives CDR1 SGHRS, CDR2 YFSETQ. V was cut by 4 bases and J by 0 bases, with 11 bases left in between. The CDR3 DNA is TGCGCCAGCAGCCTAGCAGAGGTCTCCTACAATGAGCAGTTCTTC. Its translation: CASSLAEVSYNEQFF.

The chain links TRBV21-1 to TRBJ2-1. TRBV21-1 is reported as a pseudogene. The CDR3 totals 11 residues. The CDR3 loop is CASSKGSEQFF. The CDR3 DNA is TGTGCCAGCAGCAAAGGCAGTGAGCAGTTCTTC.

The CDR3 spells CASTSSPYVEQFF. The CDR3 DNA reads TGTGCCAGCACCTCCTCTCCCTACGTCGAACAGTTCTTC. The chain couples TRBV11-2 to TRBJ2-1; D is unclear. The CDR3 contains 13 residues. The germline V and J ends were trimmed by 7 bases and 13 bases, with 20 bases remaining between them. CDR1 is SGHAT and CDR2 is FQNNGV in the germline V gene.

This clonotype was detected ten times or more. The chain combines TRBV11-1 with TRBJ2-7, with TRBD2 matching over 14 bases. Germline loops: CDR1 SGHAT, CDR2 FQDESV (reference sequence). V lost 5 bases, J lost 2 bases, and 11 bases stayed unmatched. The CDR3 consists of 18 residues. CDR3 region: CASSHPGTSGSLTYEQYF. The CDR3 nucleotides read TGTGCCAGCAGCCATCCCGGGACTAGCGGGAGTTTAACCTACGAGCAGTACTTC. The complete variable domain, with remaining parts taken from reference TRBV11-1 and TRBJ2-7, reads EAEVAQSPRYKITEKSQAVAFWCDPISGHATLYWYRQILGQGPELLVQFQDESVVDDSQLPKDRFSAERLKGVDSTLKIQPAELGDSAMYLCASSHPGTSGSLTYEQYFGPGTRLTVT.

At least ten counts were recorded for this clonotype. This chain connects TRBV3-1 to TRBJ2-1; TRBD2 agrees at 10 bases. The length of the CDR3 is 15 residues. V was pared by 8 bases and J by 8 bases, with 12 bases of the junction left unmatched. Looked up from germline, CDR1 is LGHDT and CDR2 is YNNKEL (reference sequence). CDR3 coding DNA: TGTGCCAGCGGTGTGGTGTCTAGCGGGAGACATGAGCAGTTCTTC. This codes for CASGVVSSGRHEQFF.

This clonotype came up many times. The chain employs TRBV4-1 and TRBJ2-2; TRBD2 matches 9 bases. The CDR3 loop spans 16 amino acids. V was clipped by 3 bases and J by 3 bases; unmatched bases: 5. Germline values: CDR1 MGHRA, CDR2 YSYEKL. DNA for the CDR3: TGCGCCAGCAGCCAGGTAGCGGGAGATGACACCGGGGAGCTGTTTTTT. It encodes CASSQVAGDDTGELFF.

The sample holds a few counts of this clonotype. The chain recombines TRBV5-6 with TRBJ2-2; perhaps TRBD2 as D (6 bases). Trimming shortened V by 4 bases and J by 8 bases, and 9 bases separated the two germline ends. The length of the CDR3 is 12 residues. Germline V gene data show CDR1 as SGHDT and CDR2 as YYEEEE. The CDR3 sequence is CASSDLAGELFF. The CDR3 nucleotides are TGTGCCAGCAGCGACCTAGCGGGGGAGCTGTTTTTT.

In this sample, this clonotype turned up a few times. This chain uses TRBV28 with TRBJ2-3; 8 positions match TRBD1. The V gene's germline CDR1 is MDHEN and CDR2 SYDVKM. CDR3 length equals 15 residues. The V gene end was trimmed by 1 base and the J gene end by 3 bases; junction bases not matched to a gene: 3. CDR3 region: CASSLSGGATDTQYF. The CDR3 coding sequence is TGTGCCAGCAGTTTATCAGGGGGCGCAACAGATACGCAGTATTTT.